The rows below give T cell receptor beta chains drawn from one sample of a study of technical replicates of blood from a few donors. The table came from immunoSEQ multiplex PCR; TCRdb's copy has only in-frame clones and leaves some out. Counted here are tens of thousands of clones, more than 85% occurring once; the ten biggest clones make up about 4.7%. The specimen was PBMCs. The receptors shown here come from a human donor in good health. Some clones in this sample may be carry-over from other donors' samples. Both conserved end residues are trimmed from each CDR3. Only some rows state a clone size, as once, few, many or a class for expanded clones.

TRBV21-1,.,ASSKGLYSGRAYRNEQF
TRBV5-4,few,ASSSSPTGHGYEQY
TRBV5-1,.,ASSPRLLEGEQY
TRBV11-2,once,ASRTGRGKGGDTQY
TRBV11-3,.,ASSLDHREEQF
TRBV7-2,.,ASSFPGTRNNEQF
TRBV18,.,ASSPGLADSEQY
TRBV7-3,.,ASSPRLDTGELF
TRBV4-3,.,ASSQDRAGVANTGELF
TRBV19,once,ASRPSFGYGYNEQF
TRBV30,.,AWSLTGEVAGGTYEQY
TRBV4-3,.,ASSQLYSGRNQPQH
TRBV5-4,.,ASSLLAGGANEKLF
TRBV9,.,ASSVGQSVETQY
TRBV5-8,.,ASSLGASPGVETQY
TRBV7-2,.,ASSDRDRTYEQY
TRBV6-5,.,ASSRAMNTEAF
TRBV7-9,.,ASSLFGGRGTSRGDTQY
TRBV27,.,ASTSASGRANQETQY
TRBV27,once,ASRAGTGYYSNQPQH
TRBV7-3,.,ASTGLAGVYTQY
TRBV18,.,ASSPGQGREKLF
TRBV6-6,.,ASRGEGSNQPQH
TRBV10-3,.,AISEHGAGANVLT
TRBV7-2,.,ASSSGTGSYEQY
TRBV30,.,AWSRTISPLH
TRBV4-1,.,ASSQDREVAGEPKNIQY
TRBV7-2,.,ASSFHRGNGELF
TRBV5-1,.,ASSFQGSTDTQY
TRBV5-1,.,ASWTGYTDTQY
TRBV7-9,.,ASSLGQEGYT
TRBV9,.,ASSVKYRGQDTDTQY
TRBV10-3,.,AISESLGAFWNGYT
TRBV19,.,ASSIGVRGNEQF
TRBV25-1,many,ASSERGNEQF
TRBV29-1,.,SVAFGLAAHEQY
TRBV5-6,.,ASSYRDTGTIY
TRBV19,.,ASGVGTAFSELF
TRBV10-3,.,AISESIQYYEQY
TRBV5-1,.,ASSQGQGYIDNEQF
TRBV6-6,once,ASGLAISTDTQY
TRBV7-2,.,ASSQGREYGYT
TRBV5-1,.,ASSSLQGGGTEAF